The clone carrying this T cell receptor (beta chain) was detected only a few times. Its target is unknown. With listed TCR primers and previously described methods, bulk TCR libraries were prepared. MiXCR, applied by TCRdb to the PCR reads, yields one record per CDR3 protein. This table has about 500,000 distinct CDR3 sequences, about 25% appearing once. Germline CDR1 and CDR2: KGHDR and SFDVKD. The V segment lost 7 bases and the J segment 5 bases; nucleotides outside the gene matches: 8. CDR3 length: 14 residues. This sample was included in a study of molecular identifiers for immune sequencing clone quantification. Study results and limitations: Naive cells had under 1% of molecules in clones above 20 RNA copies, effectors over 97%.

The material sequenced was naive CD8+ T cells from blood, with Jurkat cell RNA spiked in. Subset described: FACS-sorted CD8+CD4-CCR7+CD45RA+ naive T cells. The chain combines TRBV24-1 with TRBJ2-3, with 7 bases aligning to TRBD1. This clonotype originated in a human donor in good health. Some libraries in this study had Jurkat cell RNA spiked in. The CDR3 is CATSTGVSVDTQYF. CDR3 DNA: TGTGCCACCAGCACAGGGGTTTCCGTAGATACGCAGTATTTT.